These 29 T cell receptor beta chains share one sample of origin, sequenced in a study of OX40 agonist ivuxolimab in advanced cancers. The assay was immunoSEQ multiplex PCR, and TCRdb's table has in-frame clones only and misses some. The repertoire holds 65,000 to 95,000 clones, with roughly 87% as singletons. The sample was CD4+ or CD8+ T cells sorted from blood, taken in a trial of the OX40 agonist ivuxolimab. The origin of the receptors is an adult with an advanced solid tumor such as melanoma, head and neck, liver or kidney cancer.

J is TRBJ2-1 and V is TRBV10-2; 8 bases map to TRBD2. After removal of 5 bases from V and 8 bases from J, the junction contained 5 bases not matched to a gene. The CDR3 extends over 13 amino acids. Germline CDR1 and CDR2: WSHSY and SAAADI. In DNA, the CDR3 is TGCGCCAGCAGTTCCGGGGGGGCCTATGAGCAGTTCTTC. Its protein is CASSSGGAYEQFF.

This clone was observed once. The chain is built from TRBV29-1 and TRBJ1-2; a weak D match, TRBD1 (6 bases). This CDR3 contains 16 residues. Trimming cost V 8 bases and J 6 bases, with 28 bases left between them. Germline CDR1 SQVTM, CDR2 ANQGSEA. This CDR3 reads CSIQNSGGAKAHGYTF. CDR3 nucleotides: TGCAGCATACAAAACTCCGGGGGGGCCAAGGCCCATGGCTACACCTTC.

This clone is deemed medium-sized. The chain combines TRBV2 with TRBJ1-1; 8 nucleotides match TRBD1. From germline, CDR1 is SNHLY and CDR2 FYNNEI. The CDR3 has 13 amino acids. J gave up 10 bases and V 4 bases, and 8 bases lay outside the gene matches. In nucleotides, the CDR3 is TGTGCCAGCAGTGCCGACAGGGGAGGCCGAGCTTTCTTT. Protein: CASSADRGGRAFF. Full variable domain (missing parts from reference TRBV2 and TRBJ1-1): EPEVTQTPSHQVTQMGQEVILRCVPISNHLYFYWYRQILGQKVEFLVSFYNNEISEKSEIFDDQFSVERPDGSNFTLKIRSTKLEDSAMYFCASSADRGGRAFFGQGTRLTVV.

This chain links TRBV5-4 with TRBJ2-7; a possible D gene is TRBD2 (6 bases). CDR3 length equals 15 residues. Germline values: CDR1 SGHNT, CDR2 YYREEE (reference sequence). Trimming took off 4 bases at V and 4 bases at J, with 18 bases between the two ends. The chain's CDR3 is CASSQVPGEGYEQYF. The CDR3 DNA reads TGTGCCAGCAGCCAAGTCCCGGGAGAAGGATACGAGCAGTACTTC.

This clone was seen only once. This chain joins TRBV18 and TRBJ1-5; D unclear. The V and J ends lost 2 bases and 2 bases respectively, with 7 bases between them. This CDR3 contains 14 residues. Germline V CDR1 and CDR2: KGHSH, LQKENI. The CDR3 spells CASSPEQGNQPQHF. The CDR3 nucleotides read TGTGCCAGCTCACCAGAGCAGGGCAATCAGCCCCAGCATTTT.

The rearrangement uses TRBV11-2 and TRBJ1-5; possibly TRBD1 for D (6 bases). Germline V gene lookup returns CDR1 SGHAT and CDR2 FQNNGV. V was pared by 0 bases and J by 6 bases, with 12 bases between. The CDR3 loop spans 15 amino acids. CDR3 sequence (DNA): TGTGCCAGCAGCTTAGAGGGGGGCTCCCGTCAGCCCCAGCATTTT. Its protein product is CASSLEGGSRQPQHF.

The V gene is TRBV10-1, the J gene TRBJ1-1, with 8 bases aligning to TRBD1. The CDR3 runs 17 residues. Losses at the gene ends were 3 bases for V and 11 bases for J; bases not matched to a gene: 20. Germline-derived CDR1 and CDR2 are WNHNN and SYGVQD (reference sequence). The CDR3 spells CASSDMGLSQGGSAAFF. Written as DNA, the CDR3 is TGCGCCAGCAGTGATATGGGGCTTTCACAGGGGGGATCCGCGGCTTTCTTT.

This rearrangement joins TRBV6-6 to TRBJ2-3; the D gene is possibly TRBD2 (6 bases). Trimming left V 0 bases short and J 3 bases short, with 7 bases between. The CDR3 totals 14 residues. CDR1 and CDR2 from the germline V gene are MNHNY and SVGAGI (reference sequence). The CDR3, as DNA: TGTGCCAGCAGTTACTCAGGGAGGACAGATACGCAGTATTTT. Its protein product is CASSYSGRTDTQYF.

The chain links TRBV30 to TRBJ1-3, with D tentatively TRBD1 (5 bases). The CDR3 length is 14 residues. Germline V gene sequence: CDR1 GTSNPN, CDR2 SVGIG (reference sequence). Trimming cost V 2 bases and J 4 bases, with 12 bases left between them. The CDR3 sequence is CAWSKWDLGNTIYF. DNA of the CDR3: TGTGCCTGGAGTAAATGGGACCTCGGAAACACCATATATTTT.

The CDR3 here is CASSLGSGSYEQYF. In DNA, the CDR3 is TGTGCCAGCAGCTTAGGAAGCGGGTCCTACGAGCAGTACTTC. The chain recombines TRBV7-2 with TRBJ2-7, with D possibly being TRBD2 (6 bases). The CDR3 is 14 residues long. CDR1 SGHTA and CDR2 FQGNSA come from the germline V gene. Trimming removed 1 base at V and 1 base at J, with 8 bases between.

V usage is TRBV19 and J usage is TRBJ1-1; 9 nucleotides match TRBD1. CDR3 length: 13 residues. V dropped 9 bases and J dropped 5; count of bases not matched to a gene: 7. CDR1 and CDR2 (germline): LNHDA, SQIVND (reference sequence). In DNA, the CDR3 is TGTGCCAGCACCGGGACAGGGAGGACTGAAGCTTTCTTT. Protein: CASTGTGRTEAFF.

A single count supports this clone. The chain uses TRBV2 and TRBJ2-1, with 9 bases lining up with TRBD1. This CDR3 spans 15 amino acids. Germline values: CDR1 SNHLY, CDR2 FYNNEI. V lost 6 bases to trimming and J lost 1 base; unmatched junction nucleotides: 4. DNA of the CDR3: TGTGCCAGCAGCGAACAGGGGGCTTCCTACAATGAGCAGTTCTTC. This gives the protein CASSEQGASYNEQFF. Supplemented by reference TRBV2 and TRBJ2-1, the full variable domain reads EPEVTQTPSHQVTQMGQEVILRCVPISNHLYFYWYRQILGQKVEFLVSFYNNEISEKSEIFDDQFSVERPDGSNFTLKIRSTKLEDSAMYFCASSEQGASYNEQFFGPGTRLTVL.

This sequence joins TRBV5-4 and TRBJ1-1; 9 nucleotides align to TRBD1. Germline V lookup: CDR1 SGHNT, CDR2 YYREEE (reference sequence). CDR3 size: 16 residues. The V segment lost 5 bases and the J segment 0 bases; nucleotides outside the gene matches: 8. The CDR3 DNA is TGTGCCAGCAGTAACCCGGACAGGGGCGTGAACACTGAAGCTTTCTTT. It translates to CASSNPDRGVNTEAFF. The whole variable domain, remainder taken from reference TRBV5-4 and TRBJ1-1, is ETGVTQSPTHLIKTRGQQVTLRCSSQSGHNTVSWYQQALGQGPQFIFQYYREEENGRGNFPPRFSGLQFPNYSSELNVNALELDDSALYLCASSNPDRGVNTEAFFGQGTRLTVV.

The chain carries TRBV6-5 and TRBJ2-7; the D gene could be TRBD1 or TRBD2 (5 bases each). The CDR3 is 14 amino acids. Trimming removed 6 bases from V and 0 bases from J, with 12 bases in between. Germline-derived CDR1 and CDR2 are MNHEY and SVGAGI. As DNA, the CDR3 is TGTGCCAGCAGCCGGGACCGATACTCCTACGAGCAGTACTTC. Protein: CASSRDRYSYEQYF.

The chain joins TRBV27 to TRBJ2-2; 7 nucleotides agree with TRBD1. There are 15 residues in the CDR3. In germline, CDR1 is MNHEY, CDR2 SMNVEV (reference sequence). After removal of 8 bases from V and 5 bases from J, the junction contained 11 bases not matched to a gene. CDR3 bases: TGTGCCAGCGGGAGACAGGGTGTGAGTACCGGGGAGCTGTTTTTT. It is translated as CASGRQGVSTGELFF.

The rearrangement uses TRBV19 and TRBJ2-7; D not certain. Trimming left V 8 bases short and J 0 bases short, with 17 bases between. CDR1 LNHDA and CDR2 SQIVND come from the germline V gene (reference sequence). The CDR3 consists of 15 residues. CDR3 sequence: CASQVDGRFSYEQYF. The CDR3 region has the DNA TGTGCCAGTCAAGTCGATGGACGGTTCTCCTACGAGCAGTACTTC.

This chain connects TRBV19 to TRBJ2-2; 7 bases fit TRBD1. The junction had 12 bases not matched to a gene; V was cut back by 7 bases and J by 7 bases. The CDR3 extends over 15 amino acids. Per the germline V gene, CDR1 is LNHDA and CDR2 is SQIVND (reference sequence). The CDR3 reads CASTFDRVSIGELFF. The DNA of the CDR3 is TGTGCCAGTACCTTTGACAGGGTTTCTATCGGGGAGCTGTTTTTT.

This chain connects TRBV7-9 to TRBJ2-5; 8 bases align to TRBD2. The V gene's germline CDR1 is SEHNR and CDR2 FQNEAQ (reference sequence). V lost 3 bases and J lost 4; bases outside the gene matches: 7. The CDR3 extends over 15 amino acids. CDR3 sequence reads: CASSFGTGRGETQYF. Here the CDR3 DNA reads TGTGCCAGCAGCTTTGGGACCGGGAGGGGAGAGACCCAGTACTTC.

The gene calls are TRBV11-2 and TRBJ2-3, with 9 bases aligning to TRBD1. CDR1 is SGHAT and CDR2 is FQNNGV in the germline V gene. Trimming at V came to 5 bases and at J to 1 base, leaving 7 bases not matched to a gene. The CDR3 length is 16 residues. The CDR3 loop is CASSDPRDRGTDTQYF. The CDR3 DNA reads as TGTGCCAGCAGCGATCCTAGGGACAGGGGCACAGATACGCAGTATTTT.

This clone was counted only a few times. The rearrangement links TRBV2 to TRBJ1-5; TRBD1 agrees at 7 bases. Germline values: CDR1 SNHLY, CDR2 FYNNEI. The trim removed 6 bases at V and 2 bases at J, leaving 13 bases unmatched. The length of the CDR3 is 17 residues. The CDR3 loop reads CASRPTGARAGNQPQHF. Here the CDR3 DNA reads TGTGCCAGCAGGCCCACAGGGGCTCGGGCGGGCAATCAGCCCCAGCATTTT.

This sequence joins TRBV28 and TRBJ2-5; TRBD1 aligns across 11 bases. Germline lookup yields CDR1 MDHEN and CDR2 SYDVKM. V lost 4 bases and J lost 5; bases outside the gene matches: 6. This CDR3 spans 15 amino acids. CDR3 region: CASSSRTGGAETQYF. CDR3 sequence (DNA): TGTGCCAGCAGTTCGAGGACAGGGGGCGCGGAGACCCAGTACTTC.

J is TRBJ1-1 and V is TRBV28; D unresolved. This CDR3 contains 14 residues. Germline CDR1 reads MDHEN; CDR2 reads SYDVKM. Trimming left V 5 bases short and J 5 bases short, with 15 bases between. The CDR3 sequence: CASSPPGTGTEAFF. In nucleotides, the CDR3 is TGTGCCAGCAGTCCTCCGGGAACTGGTACTGAAGCTTTCTTT.

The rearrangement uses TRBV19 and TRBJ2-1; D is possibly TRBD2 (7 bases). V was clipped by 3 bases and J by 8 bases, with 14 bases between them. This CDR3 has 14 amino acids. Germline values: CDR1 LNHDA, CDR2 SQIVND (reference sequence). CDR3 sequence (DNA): TGTGCCAGTAGTATCGGGGGGCTAGTTTATGAGCAGTTCTTC. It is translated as CASSIGGLVYEQFF. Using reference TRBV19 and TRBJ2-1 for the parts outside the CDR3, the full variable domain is DGGITQSPKYLFRKEGQNVTLSCEQNLNHDAMYWYRQDPGQGLRLIYYSQIVNDFQKGDIAEGYSVSREKKESFPLTVTSAQKNPTAFYLCASSIGGLVYEQFFGPGTRLTVL.

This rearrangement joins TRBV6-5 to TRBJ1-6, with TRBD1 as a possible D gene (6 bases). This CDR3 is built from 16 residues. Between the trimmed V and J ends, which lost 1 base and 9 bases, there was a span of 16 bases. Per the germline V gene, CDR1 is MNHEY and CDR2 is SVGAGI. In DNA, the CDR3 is TGTGCCAGCAGTTACTTTCTTCCAGGGGAGAGTTCACCCCTCCACTTT. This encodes CASSYFLPGESSPLHF.

The CDR3 is CASSPIQGVYTGELFF. In DNA, the CDR3 is TGTGCCAGCAGCCCTATTCAGGGGGTTTACACCGGGGAGCTGTTTTTT. The J gene is TRBJ2-2, the V gene TRBV14; TRBD1 aligns across 7 bases. The CDR3 runs 16 residues. Germline V CDR1 and CDR2: SGHDN, FVKESK. The V gene end was trimmed by 4 bases and the J gene end by 3 bases; junction bases not matched to a gene: 8.

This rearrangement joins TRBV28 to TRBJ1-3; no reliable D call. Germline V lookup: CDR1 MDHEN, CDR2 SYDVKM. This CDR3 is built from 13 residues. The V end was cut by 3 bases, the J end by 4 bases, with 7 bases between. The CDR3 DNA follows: TGTGCCAGCAGTTTTCCACGAGGAAACACCATATATTTT. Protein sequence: CASSFPRGNTIYF.

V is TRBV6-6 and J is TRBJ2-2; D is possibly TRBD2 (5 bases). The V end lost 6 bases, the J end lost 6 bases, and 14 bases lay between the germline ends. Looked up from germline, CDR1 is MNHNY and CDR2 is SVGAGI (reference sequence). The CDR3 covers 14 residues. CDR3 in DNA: TGTGCCAGCAGAGAGGCGCCGAGGGCCGGGGAGCTGTTTTTT. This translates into CASREAPRAGELFF.

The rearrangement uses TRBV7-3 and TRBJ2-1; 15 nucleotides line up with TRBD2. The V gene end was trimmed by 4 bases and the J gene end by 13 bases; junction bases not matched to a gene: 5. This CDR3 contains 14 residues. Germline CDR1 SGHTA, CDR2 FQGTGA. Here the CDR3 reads CASSSGLAGGNQFF. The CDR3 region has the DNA TGTGCCAGCAGCTCGGGACTAGCGGGAGGTAATCAGTTCTTC. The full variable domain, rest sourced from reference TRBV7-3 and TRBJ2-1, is GAGVSQTPSNKVTEKGKYVELRCDPISGHTALYWYRQSLGQGPEFLIYFQGTGAADDSGLPNDRFFAVRPEGSVSTLKIQRTERGDSAVYLCASSSGLAGGNQFFGPGTRLTVL.

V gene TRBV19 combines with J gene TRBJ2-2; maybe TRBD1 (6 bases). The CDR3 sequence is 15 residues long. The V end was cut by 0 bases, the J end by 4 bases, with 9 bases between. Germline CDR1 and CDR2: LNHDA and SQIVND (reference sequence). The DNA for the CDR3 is TGTGCCAGTAGTATAGAGGGGGCAGGCACCGGGGAGCTGTTTTTT. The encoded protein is CASSIEGAGTGELFF.